Below, 4 T cell receptor beta chains from the same sample are listed, as sequenced in a study of blood T cell repertoires in COVID-19. The repertoire was sequenced with immunoSEQ multiplex PCR; TCRdb's copy has only in-frame clones and lacks some. Among about 140,000 clones, 80% to 85% were seen once, and the ten largest hold around 8.6%. The sample consisted of peripheral blood. These receptors originate from a human donor in a cohort sampled during active COVID-19.

This chain uses TRBV6-5 with TRBJ2-2; the D gene is possibly TRBD1 (6 bases). The germline V gene encodes CDR1 MNHEY and CDR2 SVGAGI. The CDR3 totals 14 residues. V dropped 7 bases and J dropped 1 base, with 10 bases sitting between them. The CDR3 DNA reads as TGTGCCAGCACCAAACAGGGGAACACCGGGGAGCTGTTTTTT. Translating it yields CASTKQGNTGELFF.

The CDR3 nucleotides are TGTGCCAGCAGCCTAACCGCCTATTCACCCCTCCACTTT. This encodes CASSLTAYSPLHF. The rearrangement uses TRBV11-2 and TRBJ1-6; D uncertain. The length of the CDR3 is 13 residues. V was shortened by 5 bases and J by 8 bases, with 10 bases between the two germline ends. Germline values: CDR1 SGHAT, CDR2 FQNNGV.

The chain links TRBV3-1 (or the pseudogene TRBV3-2) to TRBJ2-3, with D unresolved. CDR3 length equals 11 residues. Germline V gene data show CDR1 as LGHDT and CDR2 as YNNKEL (reference sequence). V lost 6 bases and J lost 6, with 7 bases in between. CDR3 region: CASSSEDTQYF. CDR3 bases: TGTGCCAGCAGTAGTGAGGATACGCAGTATTTT.

The chain recombines TRBV10-3 with TRBJ2-5, with TRBD2 matching 7 bases. Germline V gene data show CDR1 as ENHRY and CDR2 as SYGVKD. V gave up 4 bases and J gave up 5 bases; unmatched junction bases: 7. This CDR3 region has 14 residues. CDR3: CAISGGSDRETQYF. In nucleotides, the CDR3 is TGTGCCATCAGTGGCGGGAGCGATAGGGAGACCCAGTACTTC.